This T cell receptor beta chain is drawn from a study of blood T cell repertoires in COVID-19. Cohorts were based on clinical histories the participants reported. Original analysis: Counts of nucleated cells, estimated from reference gene primer amplification, were obtained. TCRdb's table, derived via immunoSEQ multiplex PCR, lists solely in-frame clones and lacks some. Clonal size and the V and J genes are those of that table, whereas D and trimming came from the DNA. The top ten hold about 1.9% of the sample, which has about 400,000 clones, 80% to 90% seen once. Germline assignment: CDR1 LGHDT and CDR2 YNNKEL (reference sequence). V lost 4 bases and J lost 0; bases outside the gene matches: 6. The CDR3 is made up of 16 amino acids.

This TCR derives from a man aged 35-49 years in a cohort exposed to, infected with or recovered from COVID-19 (not recorded which). Sample: PBMCs or T cells enriched from blood (not recorded which). This chain joins TRBV3-1 (or the pseudogene TRBV3-2) and TRBJ1-5; 7 bases align to TRBD1. CDR3 loop: CASSRTGDPSNQPQHF. CDR3 nucleotide sequence: TGTGCCAGCAGCCGAACAGGGGACCCTAGCAATCAGCCCCAGCATTTT.